The clone carrying this TCR beta chain was counted at least ten times. The antigen is undetermined. This record belongs to a study of T cell repertoires in cytomegalovirus infection. Study information: It can be stated that public TCR beta signatures indicated CMV infection as well as a matching HLA type.

TCRdb re-derived calls from the reads in MiXCR, one entry per CDR3 protein. In the table there are 250,000 to 300,000 distinct CDR3 sequences, about 15% of which are singletons. Findings of the study overall: Cumulated frequencies of public TCR beta families served to identify carriers of CMV plus the relevant HLA. HLA-C-restricted, CMV-specific TCR beta clonotypes were dominant ex vivo.

Germline CDR1 reads MNHEY; CDR2 reads SVGAGI. This CDR3 region has 13 residues. V gave up 0 bases and J gave up 14 bases; unmatched junction bases: 8. This chain links TRBV6-5 with TRBJ2-3; 7 positions match TRBD2. The sequencing input was CD8+ T cells from PBMCs. This sequence was found in a human donor in good health (CMV status not recorded). Some clones in this sample may be carry-over from other donors' samples. CDR3 residues: CASSYSASGEPYF. CDR3 DNA: TGTGCCAGCAGTTACTCAGCCAGCGGGGAGCCGTATTTT.